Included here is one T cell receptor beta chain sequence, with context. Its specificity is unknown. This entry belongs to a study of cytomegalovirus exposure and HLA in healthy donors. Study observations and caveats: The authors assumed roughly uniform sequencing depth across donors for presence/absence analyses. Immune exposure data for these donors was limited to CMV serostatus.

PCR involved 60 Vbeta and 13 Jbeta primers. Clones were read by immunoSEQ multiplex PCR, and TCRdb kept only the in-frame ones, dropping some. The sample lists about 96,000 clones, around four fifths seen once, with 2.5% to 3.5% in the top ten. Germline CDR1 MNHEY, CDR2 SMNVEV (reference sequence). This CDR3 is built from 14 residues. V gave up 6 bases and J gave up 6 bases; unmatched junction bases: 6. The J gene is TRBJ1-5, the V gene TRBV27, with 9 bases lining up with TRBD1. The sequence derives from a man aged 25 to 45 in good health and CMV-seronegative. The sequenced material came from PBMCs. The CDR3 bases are TGTGCCAGCAGGGCCGGGACAGGGCGTCAGCCCCAGCATTTT. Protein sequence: CASRAGTGRQPQHF.